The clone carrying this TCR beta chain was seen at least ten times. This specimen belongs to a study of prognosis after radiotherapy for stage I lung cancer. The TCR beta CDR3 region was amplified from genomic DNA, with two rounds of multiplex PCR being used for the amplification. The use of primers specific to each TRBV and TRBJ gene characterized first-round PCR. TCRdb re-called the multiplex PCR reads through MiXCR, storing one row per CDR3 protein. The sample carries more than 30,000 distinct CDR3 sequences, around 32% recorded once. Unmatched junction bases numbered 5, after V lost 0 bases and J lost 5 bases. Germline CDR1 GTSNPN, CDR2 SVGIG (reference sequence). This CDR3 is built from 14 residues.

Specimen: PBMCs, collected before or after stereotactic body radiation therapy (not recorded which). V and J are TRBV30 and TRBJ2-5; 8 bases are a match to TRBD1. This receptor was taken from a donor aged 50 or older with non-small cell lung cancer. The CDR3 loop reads CAWSVAGGYETQYF. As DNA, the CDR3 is TGTGCCTGGAGTGTAGCAGGGGGCTATGAGACCCAGTACTTC.